This T cell receptor (beta chain) was recorded in a study of T cells in localized non-small cell lung cancer. Study results and limitations: With higher T cell density in blood came longer overall survival. Adjacent lung held a median roughly 60 of the top 100 tumor clones. Heterogeneity remains possible, as sequencing covered one tumor region only.

The table came from immunoSEQ multiplex PCR; TCRdb's copy has only in-frame clones and leaves some out. The sample consists of about 43,000 clones, 75% to 95% of them appearing once. This clone showed up just once. Its antigen is as yet unknown. Germline V gene lookup returns CDR1 SGHVS and CDR2 FNYEAQ. CDR3 length: 15 residues. This material consisted of PBMCs, taken before any cancer treatment. This sequence joins TRBV7-6 and TRBJ2-5, with 13 bases that match TRBD2. The end of the DNA aligns better with TRBJ2-7, so the J call may be wrong. This clonotype was obtained from a woman aged 40-75 years with stage II lung adenocarcinoma. The CDR3 bases are TGTGCCAGCAGCTCGGGACTAGCGGGGATGTACGAGCAGTACTTC. Amino acid sequence: CASSSGLAGMYEQYF.